This section outlines one T cell receptor beta chain sequence together with its context. Its antigen has not been determined. Base qualities were left out, and no much larger clone turns up one base away. This sample was taken from a study of blood T cell repertoires in COVID-19 (dated by TCRdb to 2018 to 2021). About the investigation overall: Collaborator samples came from the United States, Italy and Spain and covered acute and convalescent phases of COVID-19. The prospective study material was composed of cDNA or gDNA derived from T cells, B-cell-depleted T cells, or PBMCs. Deeply sampled blood TCRbeta repertoires from subjects exposed to, actively infected with, or recovered from COVID-19 were included in the dataset. The repertoires were made available in a free public database intended to serve as a resource for research on the immune response to SARS-CoV-2. The samples were drawn from the first 160 participants of the ongoing ImmuneRACE study and from some 1,300 subjects provided by 6 global collaborators. A de-identified subject ID, COVID-19 status, age in years and sex were almost always included in the sample metadata. Where available, HLA class I and class II types were obtained from metadata supplied by the sample provider rather than from assay-based typing.

TCRbeta CDR3 regions were amplified from genomic DNA using the immunoSEQ Assay, a bias-controlled multiplex PCR. Per the original workflow: The number of nucleated cells in each sample was estimated by amplification of reference gene primers within the assay. To quantify the absolute abundance of each unique TCRbeta CDR3 rearrangement, sequence reads were collapsed and filtered. For each sample, productive Simpson clonality was calculated by taking the square root of Simpson's diversity index across productive rearrangements. TCRdb mirrors the immuneACCESS table, restricted to in-frame sequences. Some clones are absent from its copies; in checked studies, under half trace to an unresolved V gene, and the reason for the others is unknown. V, J and clone size are those of that table, while D and trimming were read from the DNA. This sample has over 50,000 clones in its table, and 85% of those were observed once. The ten top clones hold around 5% of the sample.

The collaborating institutions used their own protocols to collect whole blood in K2EDTA tubes. Collaborator samples were shipped for TCRbeta analysis as frozen whole blood, isolated PBMCs, or DNA extracted from either sample type. V loses 1 base, J loses 8 bases, and the germline ends lie 12 bases apart. Its CDR3 holds 14 amino acids, cysteine through phenylalanine. The sequence is cut down to CDR3 DNA, 42 bases in frame from base 1. CDR1 and CDR2 (LGHNA, YNFKEQ) derive from the germline V gene. The paper's findings and limits, for the study overall: Clinical and demographic metadata were provided uncurated, with the amount varying by source and participant.

The V gene is TRBV4-2 and the J gene is TRBJ2-1; too little of a D gene remains to name it. The clonotype comes from a man between 65 and 80 years old with acute or convalescent COVID-19. The sequenced sample consisted of peripheral blood. The DNA reads as follows: TGTGCCAGCAGCCAAGTCACTACCGATCATGAGCAGTTCTTC. It encodes CASSQVTTDHEQFF.